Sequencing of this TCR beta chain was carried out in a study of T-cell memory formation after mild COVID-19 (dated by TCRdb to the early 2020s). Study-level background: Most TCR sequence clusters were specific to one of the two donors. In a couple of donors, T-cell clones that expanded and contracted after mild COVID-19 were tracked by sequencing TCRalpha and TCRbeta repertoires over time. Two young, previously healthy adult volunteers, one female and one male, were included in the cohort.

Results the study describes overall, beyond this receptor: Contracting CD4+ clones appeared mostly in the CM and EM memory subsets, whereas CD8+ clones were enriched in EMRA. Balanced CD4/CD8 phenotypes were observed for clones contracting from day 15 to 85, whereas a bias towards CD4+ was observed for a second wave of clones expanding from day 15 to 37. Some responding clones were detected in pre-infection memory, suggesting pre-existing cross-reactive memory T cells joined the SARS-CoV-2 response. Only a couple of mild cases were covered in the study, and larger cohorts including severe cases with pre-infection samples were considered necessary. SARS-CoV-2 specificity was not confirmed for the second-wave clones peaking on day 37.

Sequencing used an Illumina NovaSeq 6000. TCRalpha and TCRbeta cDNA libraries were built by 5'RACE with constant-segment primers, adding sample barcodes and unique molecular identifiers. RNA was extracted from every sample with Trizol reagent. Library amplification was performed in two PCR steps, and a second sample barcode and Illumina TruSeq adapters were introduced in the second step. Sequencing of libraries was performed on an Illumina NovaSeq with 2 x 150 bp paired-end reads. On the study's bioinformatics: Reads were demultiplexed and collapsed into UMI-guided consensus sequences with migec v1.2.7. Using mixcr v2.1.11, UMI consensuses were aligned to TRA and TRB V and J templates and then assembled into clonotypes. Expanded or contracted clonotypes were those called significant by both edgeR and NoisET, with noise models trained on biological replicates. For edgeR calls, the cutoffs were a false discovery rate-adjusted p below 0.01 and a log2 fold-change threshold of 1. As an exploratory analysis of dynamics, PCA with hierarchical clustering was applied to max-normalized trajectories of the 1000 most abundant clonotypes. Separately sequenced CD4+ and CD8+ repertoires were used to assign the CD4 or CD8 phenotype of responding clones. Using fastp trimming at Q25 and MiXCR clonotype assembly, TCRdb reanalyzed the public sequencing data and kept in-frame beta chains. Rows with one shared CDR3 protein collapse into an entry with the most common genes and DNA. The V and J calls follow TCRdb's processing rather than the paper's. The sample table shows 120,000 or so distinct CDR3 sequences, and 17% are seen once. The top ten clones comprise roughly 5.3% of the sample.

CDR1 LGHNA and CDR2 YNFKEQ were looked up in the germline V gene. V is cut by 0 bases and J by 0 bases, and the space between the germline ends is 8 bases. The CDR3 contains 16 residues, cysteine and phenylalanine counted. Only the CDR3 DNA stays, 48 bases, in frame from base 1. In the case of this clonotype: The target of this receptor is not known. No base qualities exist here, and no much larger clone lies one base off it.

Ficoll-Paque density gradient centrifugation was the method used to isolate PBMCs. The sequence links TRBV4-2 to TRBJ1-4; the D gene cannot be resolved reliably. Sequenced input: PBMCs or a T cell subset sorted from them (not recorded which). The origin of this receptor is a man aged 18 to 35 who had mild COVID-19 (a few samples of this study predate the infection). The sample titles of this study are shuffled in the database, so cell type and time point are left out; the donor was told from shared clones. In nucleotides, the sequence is TGTGCCAGCAGCCAAGATGGAGGAACAACTAATGAAAAACTGTTTTTT. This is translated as CASSQDGGTTNEKLFF.